The T cell receptor beta chain described here comes from a study of PD-L1 blockade in urothelial cancer (dated by TCRdb to about 2017). Regarding the study in general: Therapy was started in the mid-2010s for all patients, and atezolizumab 1,200 mg was administered intravenously every 3 weeks. Blood samples were analyzed at 3 weeks after treatment start (second dose) and at 6 weeks after treatment start. Pretreatment blood TCR-seq was available for 27 to 30 patients, at least one posttreatment blood collection was obtained for around 25 patients, and tumor TCR-seq was available for around 25 patients. About 85% of the roughly 29 patients were males with bladder-origin urothelial cancer, and about 65% of the roughly 30 reported a prior smoking history. Durable clinical benefit was achieved by nine patients and was not achieved by 20 patients. Somatic, immune and clinical correlates of response to PD-L1 blockade with atezolizumab in urothelial cancer were the focus of an exploratory multi-omic analysis. Patients had an ECOG performance status of 0 or 1 and had received between 0 and 3 prior chemotherapy regimens. Pretreatment tumor samples, along with matched peripheral blood serially collected before and after atezolizumab treatment, were subjected to TCR sequencing. In the same patients who had TCR sequencing, pretreatment tumors also underwent whole exome sequencing and RNA sequencing. Blood samples yielded a median of about 150,000 T cells and tens of thousands of unique TCRs, with median clonality approximately 0.08. Progression-free survival longer than 6 months counted as durable clinical benefit, and TCR features were additionally tested against both progression-free and overall survival.

A remark on this clone: The target of this receptor is not known. The input lacks base qualities; no much larger clone sits a single base away.

To estimate absolute template abundance from read counts, synthetic TCR analog templates were spiked into each PCR. The immunoSEQ assay was used to amplify TCRbeta CDR3 regions from genomic DNA with bias-controlled V and J gene primers. Sequencing of rearranged TCRbeta segments was done at approximately 20X coverage. The study's own analysis went as follows. Sequencing errors were corrected by clustering, and CDR3s were annotated against IMGT so that V, D and J genes could be assigned. Out-of-frame and stop-codon sequences were excluded, and only productive TCRbeta rearrangements were used in downstream analyses. To compute clonality, Shannon entropy was normalized by the log of the number of unique productive sequences and then subtracted from one. Fisher's exact test with Benjamini-Hochberg correction, using a cutoff of adjusted p below 0.01, was how clones that differed between time points or between blood and tumor were identified. TCRdb took over this immuneACCESS table, retaining in-frame rearrangements with V and J assigned. Such tables are incomplete; in checked studies, under half of the missing clones stem from an unresolved V gene, and the remainder is unexplained. V and J calls and clone size are as listed in that table; D and trimming were resolved from the DNA. This sample comprises roughly 32,000 clones, roughly 88% of them detected only once. Clones ranked in the top ten supply under 40% of the sample.

The germline V gene (reference sequence) yields GTSNPN for CDR1 and SVGIG for CDR2. The cysteine opens and the phenylalanine closes a CDR3 of 13 amino acids. The sequence is cut down to CDR3 DNA, 39 bases in frame from base 1. V and J lose 3 bases and 0 bases, and a span of 6 bases separates them. What the authors observed across the whole study: Because the sample size was small (n ≈ 27) and many exploratory analyses were performed, the results are intended to be hypothesis-generating. Improved progression-free and overall survival was found to be associated with pretreatment peripheral blood TCR clonality below the median. Patients with durable benefit showed greater expansion of tumor-associated TCR clones in peripheral blood 3 weeks after starting treatment (n ≈ 21, p = 0.022).

The cohort included 29 patients with locally advanced or metastatic urothelial carcinoma who were treated at Memorial Sloan Kettering on a trial protocol. Peripheral blood mononuclear cells were collected from each patient pretreatment and during treatment, giving between 1 and 8 total time points per patient. The Qiagen DNeasy Blood extraction kit was used to purify genomic DNA from total PBMCs and tumor samples. PBMCs were collected pretreatment and during treatment, and were isolated and stored as previously described. This sequence originates from a man in his 60s with urothelial cancer. Rearrangement joined TRBV30 to TRBJ1-3, with an unclear D gene assignment. Specimen: PBMCs, collected around atezolizumab (anti-PD-L1) treatment. The nucleotide sequence is TGTGCCTGGAGGGGCCTCTCTGGAAACACCATATATTTT. Its product reads: CAWRGLSGNTIYF.